The text below deals with one T cell receptor beta chain. The sample belongs to a study of cytomegalovirus exposure and HLA in healthy donors. This CDR3 is 13 amino acids long. Germline V CDR1 and CDR2: SNHLY, FYNNEI. V was pared by 4 bases and J by 2 bases, with 6 bases between. A multiplex PCR was run with 60 Vbeta primers and 13 Jbeta primers. Profiling relied on immunoSEQ multiplex PCR, and the TCRdb table lists in-frame clones only, not all of them. This sample's table reports approximately 61,000 clones. Sequenced material: PBMCs. The chain couples TRBV2 to TRBJ1-3; no definite D call. The clonotype originates from a woman aged 18-29 years in good health and CMV-seronegative. CDR3 sequence reads: CASSGSAGNTIYF. The CDR3 DNA is TGTGCCAGCAGTGGCAGTGCTGGAAACACCATATATTTT.